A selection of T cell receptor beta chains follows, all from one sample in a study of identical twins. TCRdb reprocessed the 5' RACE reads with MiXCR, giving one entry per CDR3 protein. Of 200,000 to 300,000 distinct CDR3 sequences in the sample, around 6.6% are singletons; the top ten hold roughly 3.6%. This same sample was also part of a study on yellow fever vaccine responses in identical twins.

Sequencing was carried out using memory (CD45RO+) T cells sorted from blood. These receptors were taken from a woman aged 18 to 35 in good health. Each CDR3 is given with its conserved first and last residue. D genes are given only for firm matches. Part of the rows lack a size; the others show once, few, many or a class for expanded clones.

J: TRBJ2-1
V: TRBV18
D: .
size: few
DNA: TGTGCTAGCTCACCTTCCAAGGCGATACGCATAAATGAGCAGTTCTTC
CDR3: CASSPSKAIRINEQFF

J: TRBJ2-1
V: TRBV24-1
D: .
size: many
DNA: TGTGCCACCAGTGGTAGCACCCTAGGGTATGAGCAGTTCTTC
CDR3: CATSGSTLGYEQFF

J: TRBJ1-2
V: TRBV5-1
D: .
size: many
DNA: TGCGCCAGCAGCGCCGGCGTCGCGGCCCGGAACTATGGCTACACCTTC
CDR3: CASSAGVAARNYGYTF

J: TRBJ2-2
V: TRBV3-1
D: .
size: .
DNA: TGTGCCAGCAGCCAGGCCGGGGAGCTGTTTTTT
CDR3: CASSQAGELFF

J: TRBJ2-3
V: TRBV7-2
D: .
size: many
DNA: TGTGCCAGCAGCTTATTCGCAGATACGCAGTATTTT
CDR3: CASSLFADTQYF

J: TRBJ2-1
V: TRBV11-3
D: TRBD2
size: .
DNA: TGTGCCAGCAGCCCCCGAAGCGGGAGTAGTGAGCAGTTCTTC
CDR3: CASSPRSGSSEQFF

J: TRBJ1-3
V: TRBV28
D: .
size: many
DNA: TGTGCCAGCAGTACAAACTCTGGAAACACCATATATTTT
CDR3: CASSTNSGNTIYF

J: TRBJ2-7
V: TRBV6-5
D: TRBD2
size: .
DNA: TGTGCCAGCAGTTACTCGTACCGCGGGAGTTCCTACGAGCAGTACTTC
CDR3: CASSYSYRGSSYEQYF

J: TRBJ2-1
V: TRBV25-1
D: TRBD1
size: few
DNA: TGTGCCAGCAGTAATCCGGGACAGGCGAGCTCCTACAATGAGCAGTTCTTC
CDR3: CASSNPGQASSYNEQFF

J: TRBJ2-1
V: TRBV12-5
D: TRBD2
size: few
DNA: TGTGCTAGTGGTTCCGCTCGAGCGGGAACCTACAATGAGCAGTTCTTC
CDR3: CASGSARAGTYNEQFF

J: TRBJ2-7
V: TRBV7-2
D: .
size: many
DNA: TGTGCCAGCAGCCCGTCTACTAGCTTCGCCTACGAGCAGTACTTC
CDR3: CASSPSTSFAYEQYF

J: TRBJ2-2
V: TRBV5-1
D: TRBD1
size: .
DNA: TGCGCCAGCAGCTATCGGACAGGGGATGGCGGGGAGCTGTTTTTT
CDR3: CASSYRTGDGGELFF

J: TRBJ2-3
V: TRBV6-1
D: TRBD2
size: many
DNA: TGTGCCAGCAGTCTCGGGGCTAGCGGGGGGATGTCAGATACGCAGTATTTT
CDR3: CASSLGASGGMSDTQYF

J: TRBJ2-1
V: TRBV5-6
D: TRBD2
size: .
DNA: TGTGCCAGCAGGTGGACTAGCGGGGGAGAGCAGTTCTTC
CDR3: CASRWTSGGEQFF

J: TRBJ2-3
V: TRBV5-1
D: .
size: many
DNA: TGCGCCAGCAGCTGGGGACGGAACACAGATACGCAGTATTTT
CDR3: CASSWGRNTDTQYF

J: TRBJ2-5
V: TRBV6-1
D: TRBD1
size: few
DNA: TGTGCCAGCAGGCAAATCGGGACAGGGGGCTCGGGGGCCCAGTACTTC
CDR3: CASRQIGTGGSGAQYF

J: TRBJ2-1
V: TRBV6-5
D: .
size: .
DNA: TGTGCCAGCAGTTACAGTTGGGACACCTACAATAAGCAGTTCTTC
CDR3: CASSYSWDTYNKQFF

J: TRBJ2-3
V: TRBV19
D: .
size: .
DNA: TGTGCCAGTAGACAGACAGGTGATTCAGATACGCAGTATTTT
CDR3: CASRQTGDSDTQYF

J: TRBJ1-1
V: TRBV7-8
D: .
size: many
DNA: TGTGCCAGCAGCTTAGCGCTCGCGAACACTGAAGCTTTCTTT
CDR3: CASSLALANTEAFF

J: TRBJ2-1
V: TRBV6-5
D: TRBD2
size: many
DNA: TGTGCCAGCAGCCAACGACCGGGGACTAGCGGGAGGGCCATTGGGAATGAGCAGTTCTTC
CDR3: CASSQRPGTSGRAIGNEQFF

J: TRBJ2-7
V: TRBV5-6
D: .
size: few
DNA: TGTGCCAGCAGCTTGGCTAGGGGTCTCTCCTACGAGCAGTACTTC
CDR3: CASSLARGLSYEQYF

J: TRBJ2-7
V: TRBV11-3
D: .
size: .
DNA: TGTGCCAGCAGCTTAATCCTTGACTACGAGCAGTACTTC
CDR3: CASSLILDYEQYF

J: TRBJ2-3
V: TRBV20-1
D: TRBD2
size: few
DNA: TGCAGTGCTATCCCGAGCGGGGTCCTCTCCACAGATACGCAGTATTTT
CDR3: CSAIPSGVLSTDTQYF

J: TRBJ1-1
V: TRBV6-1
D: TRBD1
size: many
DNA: TGTGCCAGCAGTAGACCACAGGGACAGCTGAACACTGAAGCTTTCTTT
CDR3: CASSRPQGQLNTEAFF

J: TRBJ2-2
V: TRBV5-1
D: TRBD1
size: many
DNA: TGCGCCAGCAGCTTTGACAGGGTGAACACCGGGGAGCTGTTTTTT
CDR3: CASSFDRVNTGELFF

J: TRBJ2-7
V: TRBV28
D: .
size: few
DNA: TGTGCCACCAAACGCGATTACGAGCAGTACTTC
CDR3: CATKRDYEQYF

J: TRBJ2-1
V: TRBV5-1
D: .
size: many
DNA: TGCGCCAGCAGCTTGGTAGCGGATGCATACAATGAGCAGTTCTTC
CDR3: CASSLVADAYNEQFF

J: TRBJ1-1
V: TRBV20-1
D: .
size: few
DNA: TGCAGTGCTACTCGGGGGGCAAACACTGAAGCTTTCTTT
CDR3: CSATRGANTEAFF

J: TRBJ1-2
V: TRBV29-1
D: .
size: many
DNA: TGCAGCGTTGTATCAGGATCATTCTATGGCTACACCTTC
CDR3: CSVVSGSFYGYTF

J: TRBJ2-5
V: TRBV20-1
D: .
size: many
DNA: TGCAGTGCTATCAGTGGGCACGTCATCGGGGAGACCCAGTACTTC
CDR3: CSAISGHVIGETQYF

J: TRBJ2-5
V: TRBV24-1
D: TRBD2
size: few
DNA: TGTGCCACCAGTGATAGCGGGACTAGCGGGACCAAAGAGACCCAGTACTTC
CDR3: CATSDSGTSGTKETQYF

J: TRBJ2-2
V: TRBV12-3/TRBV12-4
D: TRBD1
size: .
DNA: TGTGCCAGCAATCAGGGGGCTACCGGGGAGCTGTTTTTT
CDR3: CASNQGATGELFF

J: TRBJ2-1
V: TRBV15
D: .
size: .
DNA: TGTGCCACCAGCAGAGCAGGGGTCTCCTCCTACAATGAGCAGTTCTTC
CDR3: CATSRAGVSSYNEQFF

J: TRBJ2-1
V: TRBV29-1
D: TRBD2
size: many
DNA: TGCAGCGTGGCCCCTAGCGGCAATGAGCAGTTCTTC
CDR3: CSVAPSGNEQFF

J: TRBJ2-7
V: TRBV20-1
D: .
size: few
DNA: TGCAGTGCTAGAGAGGCCAGGGCCTACGAGCAGTACTTC
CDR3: CSAREARAYEQYF